The clone carrying this TCR beta chain was picked up many times. The antigen remains undetermined. This entry comes from a study of T cells in Graves' hyperthyroidism and ophthalmopathy. General study results and limits: Researchers found most expanded thyroid clonotypes above 0.001 in blood as well.

TCR beta CDR3 region amplification was performed from RNA transcripts. TCR CDR3 regions were first amplified by RT-PCR with HTBI primers. TCRdb ran MiXCR on the multiplex PCR reads and lists one entry per CDR3 protein. The table has around 700,000 distinct CDR3 sequences, under 20% seen once. Germline assignment: CDR1 SGHRS and CDR2 YFSETQ. The length of the CDR3 is 12 residues. V lost 0 bases, J lost 5 bases, and 3 bases lay in between. Patients were aged 18 to 65, had disease duration under 2 months, and had newly diagnosed hyperthyroidism. Criteria for exclusion of patients were uncontrolled infection, other autoimmune disease, pregnancy or lactation. The study based diagnoses on clinical symptoms, serum thyroxine and TRAb, thyroid ultrasound and orbital computed tomography.

V is TRBV5-1 and J is TRBJ2-1; D gene ambiguous. Source material: blood. This sequence was found in a woman aged 45-65 years with Graves' hyperthyroidism that later progressed to Graves' ophthalmopathy. CDR3 residues: CASSLGHNEQFF. The CDR3 DNA reads TGCGCCAGCAGCTTGGGACACAATGAGCAGTTCTTC.